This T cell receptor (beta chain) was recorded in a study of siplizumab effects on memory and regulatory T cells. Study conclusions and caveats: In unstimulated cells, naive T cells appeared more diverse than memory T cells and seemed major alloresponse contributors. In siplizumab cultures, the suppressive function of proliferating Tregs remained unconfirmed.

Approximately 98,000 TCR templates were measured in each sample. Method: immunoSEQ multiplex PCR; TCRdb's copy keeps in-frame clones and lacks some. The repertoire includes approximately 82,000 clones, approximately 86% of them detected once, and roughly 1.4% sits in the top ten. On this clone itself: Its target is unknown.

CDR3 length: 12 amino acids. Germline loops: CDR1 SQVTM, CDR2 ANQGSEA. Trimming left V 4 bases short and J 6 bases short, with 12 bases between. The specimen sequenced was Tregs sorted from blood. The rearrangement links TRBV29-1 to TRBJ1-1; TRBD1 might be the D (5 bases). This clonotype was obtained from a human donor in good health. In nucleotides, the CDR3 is TGCAGCGTTGTGAAGGGGAAGGCTGAAGCTTTCTTT. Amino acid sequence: CSVVKGKAEAFF.